Listed here are 13 T cell receptor beta chains from one sample, sequenced in a study of T-cell reconstitution after alpha-beta-depleted transplantation in children. The TCRbeta library incorporated unique molecular identifiers. TCRdb re-derived calls from the PCR reads in MiXCR, one entry per CDR3 protein. Counted here are about 980,000 distinct CDR3 sequences, about 29% occurring once; the ten biggest clones make up roughly 27%. The input for sequencing was PBMCs, mostly from graft donor cells, taken 360 days after TCRalphabeta/CD19-depleted stem cell transplant. These TCRs come from a boy younger than two who had a stem cell transplant for SCID, so the T cells may come from the graft donor.

This chain joins TRBV6-6 and TRBJ2-1; the D is unclear. V lost 10 bases to trimming and J lost 10 bases, with 20 bases between them. Germline CDR1 reads MNHNY; CDR2 reads SVGAGI (reference sequence). The CDR3 consists of 13 residues. The CDR3 here is CANSYVQNGEQFF. The CDR3 coding sequence is TGTGCCAACTCCTATGTCCAAAACGGGGAGCAGTTCTTC.

The CDR3 sequence: CASSLPSGGHTDTQYF. As DNA, the CDR3 is TGCGCCAGCAGCCTACCTAGCGGGGGGCACACAGATACGCAGTATTTT. The chain combines TRBV5-1 with TRBJ2-3; the match to TRBD2 covers 11 bases. The germline V gene has CDR1 SGHRS and CDR2 YFSETQ. Trimming took 4 bases from V and 2 from J; bases not matched to a gene: 6. The CDR3 consists of 16 residues.

This clonotype showed up many times. The gene calls are TRBV12-3 or TRBV12-4 and TRBJ2-1; maybe TRBD2 (5 bases). V lost 2 bases, J lost 5 bases, and 16 bases lay in between. This CDR3 contains 16 residues. CDR3 sequence (DNA): TGTGCCAGCAGTTTAAACCGGGGTGGCAAAAACAATGAGCAGTTCTTC. Its translation is CASSLNRGGKNNEQFF.

The J gene is TRBJ2-6, the V gene TRBV11-2; no clear D. V gave up 5 bases and J gave up 2 bases, with 10 bases separating them. Germline lookup yields CDR1 SGHAT and CDR2 FQNNGV. CDR3 size: 15 residues. The CDR3 DNA follows: TGTGCCAGCAGCCCCGAAGAGGCTGGGGCCAACGTCCTGACTTTC. It codes for CASSPEEAGANVLTF.

This sequence joins TRBV7-2 and TRBJ2-7; D assignment may be TRBD1 or TRBD2 (7 bases each). This CDR3 has 15 residues. The ends were cut back, 1 base at V and 4 bases at J, with 14 bases in the middle. The germline V gene encodes CDR1 SGHTA and CDR2 FQGNSA. Here the CDR3 DNA reads TGTGCCAGCAGCTTAGAAGGGACAGCGGGGTACGAGCAGTACTTC. Translating it yields CASSLEGTAGYEQYF.

This rearrangement joins TRBV6-2 or TRBV6-3 to TRBJ1-5; D perhaps matches TRBD1 (6 bases). The V end lost 7 bases, the J end lost 1 base, and 14 bases lay between the germline ends. This CDR3 comprises 15 residues. Germline V lookup: CDR1 MNHEY, CDR2 SVGEGT. The CDR3 loop is CASNNQGKSNQPQHF. The CDR3, as DNA: TGTGCCAGCAATAATCAGGGGAAAAGCAATCAGCCCCAGCATTTT.

The chain is built from TRBV5-1 and TRBJ2-1, with 8 bases fitting TRBD1. Germline CDR1 SGHRS, CDR2 YFSETQ. The CDR3 runs 17 residues. V shed 4 bases, J shed 7 bases, and the junction held 16 bases outside the gene matches. CDR3 amino acids: CASSMRTGKGSGNEQFF. The CDR3 nucleotides read TGCGCCAGCAGCATGAGGACAGGGAAAGGGTCAGGGAATGAGCAGTTCTTC. Together with reference TRBV5-1 and TRBJ2-1, the CDR3 gives the full variable domain: KAGVTQTPRYLIKTRGQQVTLSCSPISGHRSVSWYQQTPGQGLQFLFEYFSETQRNKGNFPGRFSGRQFSNSRSEMNVSTLELGDSALYLCASSMRTGKGSGNEQFFGPGTRLTVL.

The chain combines TRBV27 with TRBJ2-7, with D hard to call. V lost 3 bases, J lost 3 bases, and 12 bases lay in between. Germline V gene lookup returns CDR1 MNHEY and CDR2 SMNVEV (reference sequence). The CDR3 runs to 14 residues. In DNA, the CDR3 is TGTGCCAGCAGTTTCCAAGGAACCTTCTACGAGCAGTACTTC. Translating gives CASSFQGTFYEQYF.

The V call is TRBV7-3, the J call TRBJ1-2; D ambiguous. This CDR3 has 13 amino acids. Germline CDR1 and CDR2: SGHTA and FQGTGA. Trimming took 5 bases from V and 8 from J, leaving 15 bases between them. The CDR3: CASSQTLGDGYTF. DNA of the CDR3: TGTGCCAGCAGCCAGACCCTGGGAGACGGCTACACCTTC.

This clonotype was counted between two and nine times. J is TRBJ2-1 and V is TRBV4-2, with 8 bases fitting TRBD2. The junction had 12 bases not matched to a gene; V was cut back by 3 bases and J by 5 bases. In germline, CDR1 is LGHNA, CDR2 YNFKEQ. The CDR3 length is 17 residues. The CDR3 here is CASSHDTWRGANNEQFF. The CDR3 DNA is TGTGCCAGCAGCCATGATACCTGGCGGGGGGCAAACAATGAGCAGTTCTTC.

The V and J genes are TRBV7-9 and TRBJ1-3, with a weak D call TRBD1 (5 bases). The germline gives CDR1 SEHNR, CDR2 FQNEAQ (reference sequence). V was clipped by 5 bases and J by 4 bases, with 12 bases between them. CDR3 size: 14 residues. For the CDR3, the DNA is TGTGCCAGCAGCCAAAACAGGCACGGAAACACCATATATTTT. As protein: CASSQNRHGNTIYF.

This chain connects TRBV6-2 or TRBV6-3 to TRBJ2-2, with D uncertain. CDR1 and CDR2 from the germline V gene are MNHEY and SVGEGT. The CDR3 sequence is 11 residues long. The V gene lost 9 bases and the J gene lost 1 base, with 3 bases spanning the gap. CDR3 region: CASWNTGELFF. As DNA, the CDR3 is TGTGCCAGTTGGAACACCGGGGAGCTGTTTTTT.

V is TRBV10-1 and J is TRBJ2-1; no clear D. Germline-derived CDR1 and CDR2 are WNHNN and SYGVQD (reference sequence). V was pared by 7 bases and J by 6 bases, with 13 bases between. This CDR3 contains 13 residues. The CDR3 protein is CASKPDGINEQFF. As DNA, the CDR3 is TGCGCCAGCAAGCCGGACGGAATCAATGAGCAGTTCTTC.